One TCR beta chain is described in this entry. The CDR3 runs 16 residues. Unmatched junction bases numbered 7, after V lost 0 bases and J lost 2 bases. Germline-derived CDR1 and CDR2 are SGHRS and YFSETQ. This sample is drawn from a study of blood T cell repertoires in COVID-19. Overall study context: Samples came from the United States, Italy and Spain, spanning acute and convalescent COVID-19. PBMCs, B-cell-depleted T cells, or T cells were the source of the cDNA or gDNA that made up the material.

Per the authors' pipeline: Estimated nucleated cell counts came from reference gene primer amplification. Clones were read by immunoSEQ multiplex PCR, and TCRdb kept only the in-frame ones, dropping some. V, J and clone size are those of that table, while D and trimming were read from the DNA. The table includes about 120,000 clones, less than 90% detected once. The sample consisted of peripheral blood. The TCR sequence derives from a man younger than 45 with acute or convalescent COVID-19. V gene TRBV5-1 combines with J gene TRBJ2-7; TRBD2 agrees at 8 bases. CDR3 sequence: CASSLAALAETYEQYF. CDR3 DNA sequence: TGCGCCAGCAGCTTGGCAGCACTAGCGGAGACCTACGAGCAGTACTTC. Together with reference TRBV5-1 and TRBJ2-7, the CDR3 gives the full variable domain: KAGVTQTPRYLIKTRGQQVTLSCSPISGHRSVSWYQQTPGQGLQFLFEYFSETQRNKGNFPGRFSGRQFSNSRSEMNVSTLELGDSALYLCASSLAALAETYEQYFGPGTRLTVT.